The rows below give T cell receptor beta chains drawn from one sample of a study of PD-L1 blockade in urothelial cancer. Clones were read by immunoSEQ multiplex PCR, and TCRdb kept only the in-frame ones, dropping some. The table lists roughly 87,000 clones, approximately 86% of them singletons. The sequencing here drew on PBMCs, taken around atezolizumab (anti-PD-L1) treatment. The receptor set was obtained from a woman between 65 and 79 years old with urothelial cancer. The CDR3 runs from the conserved cysteine through the conserved F or W. A D gene is named only where the DNA matches it firmly. Rows give clone size only sometimes, using once, few, many, or a class for an expanded clone.

D gene,V gene,clone size,J gene,CDR3 protein,CDR3 DNA
.,TRBV11-2,.,TRBJ2-1,CASSLVFGSPPAEQFF,TGTGCCAGCAGCTTAGTGTTCGGGAGTCCGCCCGCCGAGCAGTTCTTC
.,TRBV5-4,.,TRBJ2-6,CASSAIITGLGANVLTF,TGTGCCAGCAGCGCCATCATAACAGGGCTCGGGGCCAACGTCCTGACTTTC
.,TRBV5-6,.,TRBJ2-2,CASSLGPPEGNTGELFF,TGTGCCAGCAGCTTAGGACCTCCAGAGGGAAACACCGGGGAGCTGTTTTTT
TRBD1,TRBV10-3,.,TRBJ2-7,CAIGRGQGSYEQYF,TGTGCCATCGGGAGGGGACAGGGCTCCTACGAGCAGTACTTC
TRBD1,TRBV6-1,.,TRBJ2-2,CASTWTGNTGELFF,TGTGCCAGCACTTGGACAGGAAACACCGGGGAGCTGTTTTTT
TRBD1,TRBV19,.,TRBJ2-2,CASNTGDANTGELFF,TGTGCCAGCAACACAGGGGACGCGAACACCGGGGAGCTGTTTTTT
TRBD1,TRBV5-6,once,TRBJ1-2,CASSDGTGTVRYTF,TGTGCCAGCAGCGATGGGACAGGGACTGTGCGCTACACCTTC
.,TRBV5-1,.,TRBJ2-5,CASSPLSGFQETQYF,TGCGCCAGCAGCCCCCTGAGCGGGTTCCAAGAGACCCAGTACTTC
.,TRBV9,.,TRBJ2-6,CASGRVLGANVLTF,TGTGCCAGCGGTCGGGTACTTGGGGCCAACGTCCTGACTTTC
.,TRBV5-1,.,TRBJ2-5,CASSLVGETASETQYF,TGCGCCAGCAGCTTGGTTGGGGAGACGGCCTCCGAGACCCAGTACTTC
TRBD1,TRBV27,.,TRBJ2-5,CASSPPSQGAQETQYF,TGTGCCAGCAGTCCCCCCTCGCAGGGGGCCCAAGAGACCCAGTACTTC
.,TRBV30,.,TRBJ2-7,CAWSRPRDSYEQYF,TGTGCCTGGAGTCGCCCCAGGGACTCCTACGAGCAGTACTTC
TRBD1,TRBV15,.,TRBJ2-7,CATSPGQGAGEQYF,TGTGCCACCAGCCCGGGACAGGGGGCTGGCGAGCAGTACTTC
.,TRBV11-2,.,TRBJ2-5,CASSLDPGGGGETQYF,TGTGCCAGCAGCTTAGATCCTGGCGGAGGAGGAGAGACCCAGTACTTC
TRBD1,TRBV30,few,TRBJ1-2,CAWSAGTAGITF,TGTGCCTGGAGTGCCGGGACAGCCGGAATCACCTTC
.,TRBV14,.,TRBJ2-7,CASSQEATLREQYF,TGTGCCAGCAGCCAAGAAGCGACCCTTAGAGAGCAGTACTTC
.,TRBV6-1,once,TRBJ2-7,CASTQGRNTYEQYF,TGTGCCAGCACTCAGGGTCGGAATACCTACGAGCAGTACTTC
.,TRBV10-3,.,TRBJ2-3,CAISGPGGGRRGDTQYF,TGTGCCATCAGTGGGCCTGGTGGGGGACGAAGGGGGGATACGCAGTATTTT
.,TRBV7-8,.,TRBJ1-1,CASSSGTWAEAFF,TGTGCCAGCAGTTCCGGGACATGGGCTGAAGCTTTCTTT
.,TRBV9,once,TRBJ1-3,CASSVRAGTTEGSGNTIYF,TGTGCCAGCAGCGTACGAGCAGGGACAACCGAGGGCTCTGGAAACACCATATATTTT
TRBD1,TRBV10-3,.,TRBJ2-1,CAISGGWGTGVLNEQFF,TGTGCCATCAGTGGGGGGTGGGGGACAGGAGTTTTGAATGAGCAGTTCTTC
TRBD2,TRBV19,once,TRBJ2-1,CASRVAGGSSYNEQFF,TGTGCCAGTAGAGTAGCGGGGGGGAGCTCCTACAATGAGCAGTTCTTC
.,TRBV7-9,.,TRBJ2-3,CASSLGAYLSTDTQYF,TGTGCCAGCAGCTTAGGGGCATATCTTAGCACAGATACGCAGTATTTT
.,TRBV5-4,.,TRBJ2-2,CASSWGRGNGELFF,TGTGCCAGCAGCTGGGGACGGGGGAACGGGGAGCTGTTTTTT
.,TRBV7-9,.,TRBJ2-5,CASSLQGREETQYF,TGTGCCAGCAGCTTACAGGGGCGGGAAGAGACCCAGTACTTC
.,TRBV7-2,.,TRBJ2-1,CASSLVARPGYNEQFF,TGTGCCAGCAGCTTAGTTGCGCGTCCGGGGTACAATGAGCAGTTCTTC
TRBD2,TRBV10-1,.,TRBJ2-7,CASSESGGIYEQYF,TGCGCCAGCAGTGAGTCGGGAGGGATCTACGAGCAGTACTTC
.,TRBV2,.,TRBJ2-1,CASSVTSVGEQFF,TGTGCCAGCAGCGTAACTAGTGTGGGTGAGCAGTTCTTC
.,TRBV7-6,.,TRBJ2-5,CASSLVKQETQYF,TGTGCCAGCAGCTTAGTTAAACAAGAGACCCAGTACTTC
TRBD1,TRBV29-1,.,TRBJ2-1,CSVVIGQGSGQFF,TGCAGCGTTGTTATAGGACAGGGGTCGGGGCAGTTCTTC
.,TRBV7-9,once,TRBJ2-5,CASSLAQGGETQYF,TGTGCCAGCAGCTTAGCGCAGGGGGGAGAGACCCAGTACTTC
TRBD2,TRBV23-1,.,TRBJ2-1,CASSQSPGGSNEQFF,TGCGCCAGCAGTCAATCACCGGGAGGGAGCAATGAGCAGTTCTTC
.,TRBV15,.,TRBJ2-4,CATSTGAKNIQYF,TGTGCCACCAGCACAGGAGCCAAAAACATTCAGTACTTC
.,TRBV27,.,TRBJ2-1,CASSLWGPRRNEQFF,TGTGCCAGCAGTTTATGGGGTCCAAGGAGGAATGAGCAGTTCTTC
TRBD2,TRBV6-1,.,TRBJ2-7,CASSKLAVPYEQYF,TGTGCCAGCAGTAAACTAGCGGTACCCTACGAGCAGTACTTC
.,TRBV29-1,.,TRBJ2-5,CSVEFMATGETQYF,TGCAGCGTTGAATTTATGGCCACCGGGGAGACCCAGTACTTC
.,TRBV5-4,.,TRBJ2-2,CASSLAGSGNTGELFF,TGTGCCAGCAGCTTGGCAGGTAGCGGAAACACCGGGGAGCTGTTTTTT
.,TRBV6-5,.,TRBJ1-1,CASSYSVNGQSEAFF,TGTGCCAGCAGTTATTCAGTCAACGGACAGTCTGAAGCTTTCTTT
.,TRBV29-1,.,TRBJ1-2,CSATSGDGYTF,TGCAGCGCTACCTCAGGGGATGGCTACACCTTC
.,TRBV18,once,TRBJ1-2,CASSGGHPGDYGYTF,TGTGCCAGCTCAGGGGGACATCCCGGCGACTATGGCTACACCTTC
.,TRBV6-5,.,TRBJ1-1,CASSRGLNTEAFF,TGTGCCAGCAGCAGGGGCTTGAACACTGAAGCTTTCTTT
TRBD2,TRBV30,.,TRBJ2-1,CAWRLAGTNNEQFF,TGTGCCTGGAGGCTAGCGGGGACTAACAATGAGCAGTTCTTC
TRBD1,TRBV5-1,few,TRBJ2-2,CASRQGAGTGELFF,TGCGCCAGCCGACAGGGGGCCGGTACCGGGGAGCTGTTTTTT
.,TRBV11-1,once,TRBJ1-1,CASSPGYGLEAFF,TGTGCCAGCAGCCCGGGATACGGACTAGAAGCTTTCTTT
TRBD2,TRBV30,.,TRBJ2-7,CAWSAGLAGGLRSYEQYF,TGTGCCTGGAGTGCGGGACTAGCGGGAGGTCTCCGATCCTACGAGCAGTACTTC
TRBD2,TRBV7-9,.,TRBJ2-1,CASSGTTSGPTYNEQFF,TGTGCCAGCAGCGGAACGACTAGCGGGCCAACATACAATGAGCAGTTCTTC